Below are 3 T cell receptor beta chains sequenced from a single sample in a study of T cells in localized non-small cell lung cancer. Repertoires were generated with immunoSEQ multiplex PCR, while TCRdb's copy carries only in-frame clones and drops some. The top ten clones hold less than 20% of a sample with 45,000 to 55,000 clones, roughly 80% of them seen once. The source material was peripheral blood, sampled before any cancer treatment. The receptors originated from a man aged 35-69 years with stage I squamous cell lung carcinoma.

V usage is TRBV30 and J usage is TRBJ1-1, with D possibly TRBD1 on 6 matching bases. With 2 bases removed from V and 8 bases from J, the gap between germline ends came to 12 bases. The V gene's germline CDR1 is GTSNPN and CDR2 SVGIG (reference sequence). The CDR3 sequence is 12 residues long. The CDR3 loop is CAWSYSGEEAFF. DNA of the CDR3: TGTGCCTGGAGTTACTCAGGGGAGGAAGCTTTCTTT.

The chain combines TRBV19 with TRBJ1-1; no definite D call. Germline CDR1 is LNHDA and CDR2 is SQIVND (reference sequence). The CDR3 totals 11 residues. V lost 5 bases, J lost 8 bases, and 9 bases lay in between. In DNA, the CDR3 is TGTGCCAGTAGTCCATCACACGAAGCTTTCTTT. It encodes CASSPSHEAFF.

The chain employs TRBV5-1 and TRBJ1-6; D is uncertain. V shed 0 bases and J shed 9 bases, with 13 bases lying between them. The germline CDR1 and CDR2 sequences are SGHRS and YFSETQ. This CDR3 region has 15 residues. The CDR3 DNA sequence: TGCGCCAGCAGCTTGGACACTGCAGTGGGTTCACCCCTCCACTTT. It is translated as CASSLDTAVGSPLHF.